This T cell receptor beta chain was recorded in a study of PD-1 blockade in classical Hodgkin lymphoma. The count of this clone is one. Its antigen is as yet unknown. Whole-study results and caveats: The baseline diversity of complete responders showed similarity to that of newly diagnosed patients.

As to time point: cycle 4 day 1 (C4D1), after 6 weeks of nivolumab. Each and every patient relapsed after autologous stem cell transplantation, and patients got differing brentuximab vedotin exposure. It was by magnetic negative selection that CD8+ T cells were isolated from thawed PBMCs. Complete response, partial response or progressive disease was each patient's best response. Produced via immunoSEQ multiplex PCR; TCRdb's table is partial and in-frame only. The table lists approximately 6,800 clones, 60% of them singletons. The CDR3 has 12 residues. V lost 5 bases and J lost 2, with 7 bases in between. Germline CDR1 and CDR2: PRHDT and FYEKMQ (reference sequence).

This chain uses TRBV13 with TRBJ2-7, with no clear D. This sample comprised CD8+ T cells from blood, obtained before the fourth cycle of nivolumab. The sequence came from a human donor with classical Hodgkin lymphoma. As DNA, the CDR3 is TGTGCCAGCAGCCTATCAACCTACGAGCAGTACTTC. It yields the protein CASSLSTYEQYF.